A selection of T cell receptor beta chains follows, all from one sample in a study of T cells expressing NK-cell markers. TCRdb reanalyzed the 5' RACE reads and collapses them to one entry per CDR3 protein, without DNA. The table lists about 150,000 distinct CDR3 sequences. The sequenced sample consisted of blood T cells: a sorted CD56 or NKG2C T cell subset, CD4+ or CD8+ T cells, or bulk PBMC T cells (not recorded which). Source of these receptors: a man aged 18 to 69 in good health. Both conserved end residues are part of each CDR3.

CDR3 length	J gene	V gene	CDR3 protein
17	TRBJ2-2	TRBV7-6	CASSLRGVRPNTGELFF
17	TRBJ2-2	TRBV6-5	CASSYLRQGGNTGELFF
12	TRBJ1-1	TRBV2	CASNWGYTEAFF
13	TRBJ1-6	TRBV6-6	CASSGQENSPLHF
14	TRBJ1-4	TRBV24-1	CATRMTGGSEKLFF
15	TRBJ2-7	TRBV5-1	CASSLGPQGANEQYF
13	TRBJ2-1	TRBV6-4	CASSSGGANEQFF
15	TRBJ1-1	TRBV5-6	CASSAQPGELHEAFF
15	TRBJ1-1	TRBV20-1	CSAHDRRLGNTEAFF
16	TRBJ1-2	TRBV5-1	CASSLSPSQGDYGYTF
11	TRBJ2-3	TRBV10-1	CASTRSDTQYF
13	TRBJ1-3	TRBV7-9	CASLAGSGNTIYF
15	TRBJ2-5	TRBV5-1	CASSPILAGQETQYF
11	TRBJ2-5	TRBV12-3/TRBV12-4	CASTNSETQYF
15	TRBJ1-4	TRBV4-1	CASSLRISTNEKLFF
15	TRBJ2-7	TRBV7-9	CASSLGTGGREEQYF
15	TRBJ2-7	TRBV20-1	CSARTSGDPVYEQYF
15	TRBJ1-4	TRBV7-9	CASSLTGVPNEKLFF
13	TRBJ1-2	TRBV5-4	CASSLVETDLPTF
13	TRBJ2-3	TRBV5-4	CASSLEGQNTQYF
14	TRBJ2-3	TRBV10-2	CASTDRGGTDTQYF
15	TRBJ1-3	TRBV3-1	CASSQEGRSGNTIYF
12	TRBJ2-2	TRBV21-1	CASFFVVGELFF
14	TRBJ2-7	TRBV20-1	CSARSSRGKPEQYF
16	TRBJ2-5	TRBV24-1	CATSDLLLAGEETQYF
15	TRBJ2-7	TRBV15	CATSREDSRPYEQYF
19	TRBJ1-5	TRBV9	CASSVEGRGLSYSNQPQHF
14	TRBJ1-6	TRBV27	CASSLAGINSPLHF
15	TRBJ2-3	TRBV29-1	CSVVSLAVYSDTQYF
14	TRBJ2-7	TRBV6-1	CASGGTRDINEQYF
15	TRBJ2-7	TRBV19	CASSILAGGRYEQYF
15	TRBJ2-1	TRBV6-1	CASAVSGGPYNEQFF
15	TRBJ1-1	TRBV14	CASSLGAGGMSEAFF
14	TRBJ2-3	TRBV5-4	CASSWTSPADTQYF
15	TRBJ1-1	TRBV7-8	CASSPQPTGNTEAFF
18	TRBJ2-1	TRBV7-3	CASSLITAGDGSYNEQFF
15	TRBJ2-2	TRBV7-9	CASSLRGKGTGELFF
14	TRBJ1-6	TRBV30	CAWNTREAYSPLHF
17	TRBJ2-1	TRBV9	CASSVLPAMEWYNEQFF